This T cell receptor (beta chain) was captured in a study of CD8 T cells in ankylosing spondylitis. The CDR3 is made up of 15 amino acids. V trimming: 6 bases; J trimming: 8 bases; junction bases outside the gene matches: 8. TCRdb ran MiXCR on the 5' RACE reads and lists one entry per CDR3 protein. Of some 250,000 distinct CDR3 sequences listed, around 9.1% are singletons. This clonotype was counted ten times or more. The sequenced sample was blood, either unsorted or a sorted T cell fraction (not recorded which). The receptor comes from a male donor with ankylosing spondylitis or in good health (not recorded which). V gene TRBV12-3 or TRBV12-4 combines with J gene TRBJ2-3; 13 bases match TRBD2. CDR3 region: CASSHWTSGSGTQYF. The CDR3, as DNA: TGTGCCAGCAGCCACTGGACTAGCGGGAGTGGTACGCAGTATTTT.